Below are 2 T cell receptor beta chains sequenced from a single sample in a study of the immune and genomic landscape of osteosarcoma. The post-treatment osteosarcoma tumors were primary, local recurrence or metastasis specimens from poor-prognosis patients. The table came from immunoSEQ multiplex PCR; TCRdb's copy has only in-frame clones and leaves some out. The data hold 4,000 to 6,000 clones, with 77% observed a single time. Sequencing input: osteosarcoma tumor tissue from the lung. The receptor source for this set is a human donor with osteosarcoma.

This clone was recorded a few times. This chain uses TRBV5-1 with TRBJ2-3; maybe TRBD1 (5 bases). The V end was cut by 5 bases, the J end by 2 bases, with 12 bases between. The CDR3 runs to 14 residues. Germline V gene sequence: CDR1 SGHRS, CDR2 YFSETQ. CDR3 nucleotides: TGCGCCAGCAGGGCAGGGCGGTCCACAGATACGCAGTATTTT. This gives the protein CASRAGRSTDTQYF.

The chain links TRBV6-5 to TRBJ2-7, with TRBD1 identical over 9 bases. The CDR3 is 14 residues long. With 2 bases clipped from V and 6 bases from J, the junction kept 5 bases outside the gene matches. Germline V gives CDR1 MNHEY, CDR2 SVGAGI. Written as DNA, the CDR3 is TGTGCCAGCAGTTACCGACAGGGGGTCTTCGAGCAGTACTTC. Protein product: CASSYRQGVFEQYF.